The rows below give T cell receptor beta chains drawn from one sample of a study of T cell repertoires in cytomegalovirus infection. Antigen specificity for these receptors is unknown. TCRdb called the reads again in MiXCR, with one record for every CDR3 protein. The sample contains hundreds of thousands of distinct CDR3 sequences, approximately 33% of which appear only once. Sample: cultured CD8+ T cells from PBMCs, taken from culture after CMV antigen stimulation. The receptor set was obtained from a human donor in good health (CMV status not recorded). Some clones in this sample may be carry-over from other donors' samples. Both conserved end residues are part of each CDR3. A D gene is named only where the DNA matches it firmly. The size of a clone is reported for some rows only, either as once, few or many, or as a class for expanded clones.

v_call,j_call,clone_size,d_call,cdr3_nt,cdr3_aa
TRBV7-9,TRBJ2-2,-,-,TGTGCCAGCAGCTTCCTAGGGACCGGGGAGCTGTTTTTT,CASSFLGTGELFF
TRBV28,TRBJ1-1,-,TRBD1,TGTGCCAGCAGTTGGGACAGTTGGAGCACTGAAGCTTTCTTT,CASSWDSWSTEAFF
TRBV7-6,TRBJ2-2,-,TRBD1,TGTGCCAGCAGCCTCGGGACAGGGACGGCCGGGGAGCTGTTTTTT,CASSLGTGTAGELFF
TRBV6-5,TRBJ1-1,few,-,TGTGCCAGCAGTTACTCAAAAGAAGGACCGGATAACACTGAAGCTTTCTTT,CASSYSKEGPDNTEAFF
TRBV5-5,TRBJ1-2,-,-,TGTGCCAGCAGCTCGGAGGGGACCTATGGCTACACCTTC,CASSSEGTYGYTF
TRBV7-9,TRBJ2-5,-,-,TGTGCCAGCACCAAACCCGGGGAGACCCAGTACTTC,CASTKPGETQYF
TRBV6-6,TRBJ1-2,few,-,TGTGCCAGCAGTGCCCCACTACTACGAGGAAAAGGCTACACCTTC,CASSAPLLRGKGYTF
TRBV6-6,TRBJ1-4,few,-,TGTGCCAGCAGTTACAGGAATGAAAAACTGTTTTTT,CASSYRNEKLFF
TRBV20-1,TRBJ1-1,few,-,TGCAGTGCTCTCCCAACCGAGAGTTCCACTGAAGCTTTCTTT,CSALPTESSTEAFF
TRBV7-8,TRBJ1-5,many,-,TGTGCCAGCAGCTTATCCAGGTCGAGCAATCAGCCCCAGCATTTT,CASSLSRSSNQPQHF
TRBV20-1,TRBJ1-1,-,-,TGCAGTGCGCGGACACAAGCTTTCTTT,CSARTQAFF
TRBV14,TRBJ2-1,-,-,TGTGCCAGCAGCCAACGGTGGAATGAGCAGTTCTTC,CASSQRWNEQFF
TRBV18,TRBJ2-7,few,-,TGTGCCAGCTCACCCTCCGACACTCGGGACGAGCAGTACTTC,CASSPSDTRDEQYF
TRBV6-1,TRBJ2-5,few,-,TGTGCCAGCAGTTCCCACCCTACGGACAGACGAGGGCGAGAGACCCAGTACTTC,CASSSHPTDRRGRETQYF
TRBV5-5,TRBJ1-5,few,TRBD1,TGTGCCAGCAGCTTGTATGGACAGGGGGGCGGGTATAGCAATCAGCCCCAGCATTTT,CASSLYGQGGGYSNQPQHF
TRBV29-1,TRBJ2-1,-,-,TGCAGCGTTGAAGGCATATCGGATGAGCAGTTCTTC,CSVEGISDEQFF
TRBV11-3,TRBJ1-2,few,-,TGTGCCAGCAGCGCACCGCGGCTGGGCACCTTC,CASSAPRLGTF
TRBV7-9,TRBJ2-2,-,-,TGTGCCAGCAGCCCTTGGGGGACCACCGGGGAGCTGTTTTTT,CASSPWGTTGELFF
TRBV19,TRBJ2-5,few,-,TGTGCCAGTAGTATAGTTGACAGGCTTCGGGAGACCCAGTACTTC,CASSIVDRLRETQYF
TRBV27,TRBJ2-5,few,TRBD2,TGTGCCAGCAGTTTATCGTTTAGCGGGGGGGGAGAGACCCAGTACTTC,CASSLSFSGGGETQYF
TRBV28,TRBJ2-1,few,TRBD1,TGTGCCAGTTCAAGGACAGGGCGCCCCTCCTACAATGAGCAGTTCTTC,CASSRTGRPSYNEQFF
TRBV9,TRBJ1-6,-,-,TGTGCCAGCAGCGTGTATGGGGGCAATTCACCCCTCCACTTT,CASSVYGGNSPLHF
TRBV19,TRBJ2-7,once,-,TGTGCCAGTAGTATACAGGGATTCTCCTACGAGCAGTACTTC,CASSIQGFSYEQYF
TRBV12-3/TRBV12-4,TRBJ2-1,-,TRBD2,TGTGCCAGCAGGACTAGCGGGGGGGCGAATGAGCAGTTCTTC,CASRTSGGANEQFF
TRBV7-6,TRBJ2-7,many,-,TGTGCCAGCAGGGGGGGCACCTACGAGCAGTACTTC,CASRGGTYEQYF
TRBV20-1,TRBJ2-1,many,-,TGCAGTGCAAACCGCGTGGGAACAGACTACAATGAGCAGTTCTTC,CSANRVGTDYNEQFF
TRBV7-2,TRBJ2-7,many,TRBD1,TGTGCCAGCAGCTTAACAGGGGCGACCTATGACGAGCAGTACTTC,CASSLTGATYDEQYF
TRBV10-3,TRBJ1-6,-,-,TGTGCCATCAGTGGACTGGGTAATTCACCCCTCCACTTT,CAISGLGNSPLHF
TRBV2,TRBJ1-5,-,-,TGTGCCAGCAAAAGGGACCTAGGCAATCAGCCCCAGCATTTT,CASKRDLGNQPQHF
TRBV7-9,TRBJ1-3,few,-,TGTGCCAGCCTGGGGAGCTCTGGAAACACCATATATTTT,CASLGSSGNTIYF
TRBV7-8,TRBJ2-2,few,-,TGTGCCAGCAGCTTAGCCTGGAGGGGGGCCGACACCGGGGAGCTGTTTTTT,CASSLAWRGADTGELFF
TRBV7-2,TRBJ2-1,many,TRBD2,TGTGCCAGCAGCCCACAGCGGGGGGGACTCGATGAGCAGTTCTTC,CASSPQRGGLDEQFF
TRBV19,TRBJ1-1,few,-,TGTGCCAGTAGTATAGGGTCGAACACTGAAGCTTTCTTT,CASSIGSNTEAFF
TRBV5-4,TRBJ1-2,-,-,TGTGCCAGCAGCCTGGGTGGGGGAGACACCTTC,CASSLGGGDTF
TRBV19,TRBJ1-5,-,-,TGTGCCAGTAGTATAGATTTCCTCAATCAGCCCCAGCATTTT,CASSIDFLNQPQHF
TRBV12-3/TRBV12-4,TRBJ2-1,few,-,TGTGCCAGCAGTTTATATGGAACGGGAGAAACTCGAGACCCCTACAATGAGCAGTTCTTC,CASSLYGTGETRDPYNEQFF
TRBV27,TRBJ1-4,-,TRBD1,TGTGCCAGTACAACAGGGGGTAATGAAAAACTGTTTTTT,CASTTGGNEKLFF